This TCR beta chain derives from a study of blood T cell repertoires in COVID-19. Study-level background: PBMCs, B-cell-depleted T cells, or T cells were the source of the cDNA or gDNA that made up the material.

This clone came up once. Per the study methods: Nucleated cell counts were estimated from reference gene primer amplification. Profiled with immunoSEQ multiplex PCR; TCRdb holds only in-frame clones, not every one. That table supplies the V and J calls and clone size; D and trimming were determined from the DNA. The table has 200,000 to 300,000 clones, 86% seen once; the top ten hold 3.3%. Individuals aged about 18 to 89 years were recruited from approximately 24 US areas. Cohorts were determined from participant-reported clinical history. V trimming: 5 bases; J trimming: 6 bases; junction bases outside the gene matches: 8. CDR3 length: 15 amino acids. Per germline, CDR1 SGHAT and CDR2 FQNNGV.

The receptor's source is a woman between 40 and 55 years old with acute COVID-19. Sequenced material: PBMCs or T cells enriched from blood (not recorded which). V gene TRBV11-2 combines with J gene TRBJ2-2; 8 bases line up with TRBD2. The CDR3 region is CASSPGTSWSGELFF. The DNA for the CDR3 is TGTGCCAGCAGCCCCGGGACTAGTTGGTCCGGGGAGCTGTTTTTT.